The 26 T cell receptor beta chains below come from one sample, sequenced in a study of CD8 T cells in ankylosing spondylitis. General study findings and limits: It appeared that ankylosing spondylitis blood was characterized by a TCR beta motif of several highly homologous variants.

TCRdb redid the calling of the 5' RACE reads with MiXCR, one entry per CDR3 protein. Among almost 400,000 distinct CDR3 sequences listed, more than 20% were seen once. Their antigens are not known. Sequencing was done on a sample of blood, either unsorted or a sorted T cell fraction (not recorded which). The receptors shown here come from a male donor with ankylosing spondylitis.

This clonotype was seen a handful of times. This chain connects TRBV28 to TRBJ2-7; TRBD2 might be the D (6 bases). CDR1 is MDHEN, CDR2 SYDVKM, per germline. This CDR3 contains 13 residues. The V gene lost 6 bases and the J gene lost 4 bases, with 13 bases spanning the gap. CDR3 loop: CASRGSGIYEQYF. The CDR3 DNA reads as TGTGCCAGCAGGGGTAGCGGCATTTACGAGCAGTACTTC.

The chain has TRBV25-1 and TRBJ1-2; weak D call: TRBD1 (5 bases). V lost 9 bases and J 4 bases, leaving 12 bases between the germline ends. Germline loops: CDR1 MGHDK, CDR2 SYGVNS. There are 12 residues in the CDR3. The CDR3 bases are TGTGCCAGTGGGACGCCTTTCTATGGCTACACCTTC. Protein product: CASGTPFYGYTF.

The chain is built from TRBV6-1 and TRBJ1-1; 7 bases fit TRBD1. Trimming took 4 bases from V and 6 from J; bases not matched to a gene: 11. Germline loops: CDR1 MNHNS, CDR2 SASEGT. This CDR3 region has 15 residues. CDR3 in DNA: TGTGCCAGCAGTGCCGACAGGGAGATCGGCGCTGAAGCTTTCTTT. Protein: CASSADREIGAEAFF.

This clonotype was seen only a few times. This chain connects TRBV5-6 to TRBJ2-7, with a possible D match to TRBD2 (5 bases). CDR3 length equals 14 residues. Germline lookup yields CDR1 SGHDT and CDR2 YYEEEE. The V end was cut by 2 bases, the J end by 6 bases, with 15 bases between. The CDR3 DNA is TGTGCCAGCAGCTTCGGGCCCCCGGCGGGCGAGCAGTACTTC. Amino acids: CASSFGPPAGEQYF.

The V and J genes are TRBV5-1 and TRBJ2-4; no clear D. Trimming cost V 0 bases and J 0 bases, with 10 bases left between them. Germline V CDR1 and CDR2: SGHRS, YFSETQ. CDR3 length equals 16 residues. The CDR3, as DNA: TGCGCCAGCAGCTTGGTGACCTACAAAGCCAAAAACATTCAGTACTTC. It specifies CASSLVTYKAKNIQYF.

A few counts support this clonotype. The chain joins TRBV14 to TRBJ1-1, with 7 bases matching TRBD1. The V and J ends lost 0 bases and 2 bases, in that order; junction bases with no gene match: 3. The CDR3 is 15 amino acids. The germline V gene encodes CDR1 SGHDN and CDR2 FVKESK. CDR3 protein: CASSQEHRGNTEAFF. For the CDR3, the DNA is TGTGCCAGCAGCCAAGAACACAGGGGCAACACTGAAGCTTTCTTT.

V usage is TRBV20-1 and J usage is TRBJ2-1, with 9 nucleotides matching TRBD2. After removal of 2 bases from V and 2 bases from J, the junction contained 7 bases not matched to a gene. The CDR3 is made up of 16 amino acids. In germline, CDR1 is DFQATT, CDR2 SNEGSKA (reference sequence). This CDR3 is CSARSPGGRAYNEQFF. In DNA form, the CDR3 reads TGCAGTGCTAGATCCCCGGGCGGGAGGGCCTACAATGAGCAGTTCTTC.

The chain has TRBV11-2 and TRBJ2-2; D not resolved. CDR1 SGHAT and CDR2 FQNNGV come from the germline V gene. The V gene lost 4 bases and the J gene lost 4 bases, with 13 bases spanning the gap. CDR3 size: 15 residues. Here the CDR3 reads CASSSIFGGTGELFF. The CDR3 coding sequence is TGTGCCAGCAGCTCCATCTTTGGTGGCACCGGGGAGCTGTTTTTT. Full variable domain (rest looked up from reference TRBV11-2 and TRBJ2-2): EAGVAQSPRYKIIEKRQSVAFWCNPISGHATLYWYQQILGQGPKLLIQFQNNGVVDDSQLPKDRFSAERLKGVDSTLKIQPAKLEDSAVYLCASSSIFGGTGELFFGEGSRLTVL.

This clonotype was observed a few times. V is TRBV25-1 and J is TRBJ2-2; 13 bases agree with TRBD2. Germline CDR1 is MGHDK and CDR2 is SYGVNS. The V segment lost 2 bases and the J segment 7 bases; nucleotides outside the gene matches: 10. CDR3 length: 18 residues. The DNA for the CDR3 is TGTGCCAGCAGTGAAAGTTGGGGACTAGCGGGAATAGGCGGGGAGCTGTTTTTT. Translation gives CASSESWGLAGIGGELFF.

This clonotype came up a few times. This chain links TRBV27 with TRBJ2-7; TRBD1 or TRBD2 may be the D gene (6 bases each). V gave up 4 bases and J gave up 3 bases, with 16 bases separating them. Germline V gives CDR1 MNHEY, CDR2 SMNVEV (reference sequence). CDR3 length: 15 amino acids. Here the CDR3 DNA reads TGTGCCAGCAGTTATACTCCGAAGGGGGGCTACGAGCAGTACTTC. This sequence encodes CASSYTPKGGYEQYF.

This clonotype was counted only a few times. V usage is TRBV12-3 or TRBV12-4 and J usage is TRBJ2-3, with 7 bases matching TRBD2. V dropped 6 bases and J dropped 1; count of bases not matched to a gene: 10. This CDR3 is built from 16 residues. The DNA of the CDR3 is TGTGCCAGCAGCCCCCGTAGCGGGCCCGGCACAGATACGCAGTATTTT. This gives the protein CASSPRSGPGTDTQYF.

A few counts support this clonotype. The genes are TRBV19 and TRBJ2-3; 7 bases align to TRBD2. V trimming: 5 bases; J trimming: 4 bases; junction bases outside the gene matches: 9. Looked up from germline, CDR1 is LNHDA and CDR2 is SQIVND (reference sequence). This CDR3 is built from 15 residues. CDR3 nucleotides: TGTGCCAGTAGTCCCGTCGGGCGGGAGTCAGATACGCAGTATTTT. It is translated as CASSPVGRESDTQYF. The complete variable domain, with remaining parts taken from reference TRBV19 and TRBJ2-3, reads DGGITQSPKYLFRKEGQNVTLSCEQNLNHDAMYWYRQDPGQGLRLIYYSQIVNDFQKGDIAEGYSVSREKKESFPLTVTSAQKNPTAFYLCASSPVGRESDTQYFGPGTRLTVL.

This clonotype was picked up many times. The CDR3 nucleotides are TGCGCCAGCAGCTTGGTGAGCGGGAGCACCTATGAGCAGTTCTTC. Translated, it gives CASSLVSGSTYEQFF. The chain joins TRBV5-1 to TRBJ2-1; 8 nucleotides match TRBD2. The V gene's germline CDR1 is SGHRS and CDR2 YFSETQ. The CDR3 extends over 15 amino acids. V was clipped by 0 bases and J by 8 bases; unmatched bases: 7.

The genes are TRBV12-3 or TRBV12-4 and TRBJ1-4, with TRBD1 as a possible D gene (5 bases). V dropped 5 bases and J dropped 5 bases, with 15 bases sitting between them. This CDR3 is built from 15 residues. CDR3 residues: CASSPRGIGNEKLFF. In nucleotides, the CDR3 is TGTGCCAGCAGTCCAAGGGGAATTGGGAATGAAAAACTGTTTTTT.

The rearrangement links TRBV18 to TRBJ2-1, with 10 bases identical to TRBD2. This CDR3 is 16 amino acids long. Germline V gives CDR1 KGHSH, CDR2 LQKENI. Trimming removed 3 bases from V and 6 bases from J; junction bases left unmatched: 8. The CDR3 is CASSPLSGRALNEQFF. CDR3 bases: TGTGCCAGCTCACCTCTAAGCGGGAGGGCCCTCAATGAGCAGTTCTTC.

This clonotype was recorded at least ten times. The rearrangement uses TRBV29-1 and TRBJ1-1; a possible D gene is TRBD1 (5 bases). The CDR3 loop spans 12 amino acids. Looked up from germline, CDR1 is SQVTM and CDR2 is ANQGSEA. The V and J ends lost 2 bases and 8 bases respectively, with 12 bases between them. The CDR3 region has the DNA TGCAGCGTTGAACAGGGTGAAAGGGAAGCTTTCTTT. Its protein product is CSVEQGEREAFF. Using reference TRBV29-1 and TRBJ1-1 for the parts outside the CDR3, the full variable domain is SAVISQKPSRDICQRGTSLTIQCQVDSQVTMMFWYRQQPGQSLTLIATANQGSEATYESGFVIDKFPISRPNLTFSTLTVSNMSPEDSSIYLCSVEQGEREAFFGQGTRLTVV.

This clonotype was seen a few times. The gene calls are TRBV28 and TRBJ2-1; 8 bases match TRBD2. The CDR3 has 15 amino acids. Germline CDR1 MDHEN, CDR2 SYDVKM. V lost 1 base, J lost 9 bases, and 8 bases stayed unmatched. The CDR3 region is CASSLSLAGGREQFF. CDR3 DNA: TGTGCCAGCAGTTTATCGCTCGCGGGAGGTCGTGAGCAGTTCTTC.

The chain is built from TRBV6-5 and TRBJ2-3; D remains unclear. The CDR3 spans 11 residues. Germline V gives CDR1 MNHEY, CDR2 SVGAGI. The V end was cut by 6 bases, the J end by 6 bases, with 7 bases between. CDR3 in DNA: TGTGCCAGCAGGATATATGATACGCAGTATTTT. Protein sequence: CASRIYDTQYF.

The chain combines TRBV29-1 with TRBJ1-2, with 7 positions matching TRBD1. Germline-derived CDR1 and CDR2 are SQVTM and ANQGSEA. Trimming at V came to 4 bases and at J to 2 bases, leaving 4 bases not matched to a gene. The CDR3 consists of 13 residues. The CDR3 region has the DNA TGCAGCGTTGCTACGGGACAGAACTATGGCTACACCTTC. Protein product: CSVATGQNYGYTF.

The table lists this clonotype with a few counts. A junction end diverges from the germline sequence, so it may reflect a read error. The chain has TRBV5-5 and TRBJ2-7; 8 nucleotides agree with TRBD2. The CDR3 is made up of 18 amino acids. Germline CDR1 and CDR2: SGHKS and YYEKEE (reference sequence). CDR3 sequence (DNA): TGTGCCAGCAGCTTGTACAGCGGGAGCGCCGGAACGTCCTATGAGCAGTACTTC. Protein product: CASSLYSGSAGTSYEQYF.

This rearrangement joins TRBV18 to TRBJ2-7; D not resolved. Germline V CDR1 and CDR2: KGHSH, LQKENI. Trimming took off 6 bases at V and 6 bases at J, with 21 bases between the two ends. The CDR3 is 15 amino acids. In nucleotides, the CDR3 is TGTGCCAGCTCCCGCTGGACGGAAAGCAAGGGCGAGCAGTACTTC. Translated, it gives CASSRWTESKGEQYF.

V gene TRBV20-1 combines with J gene TRBJ2-5; possibly TRBD2 for D (7 bases). Trimming pared 6 bases from V and 3 bases from J, leaving 17 bases between. CDR3 length equals 14 residues. From germline, CDR1 is DFQATT and CDR2 SNEGSKA (reference sequence). This chain's CDR3 is CSASREAGEETQYF. The CDR3 DNA reads as TGCAGTGCGAGTCGGGAGGCAGGGGAAGAGACCCAGTACTTC.

In this sample, this clonotype turned up a few times. The genes are TRBV9 and TRBJ2-1; no firm D call. Between the trimmed V and J ends, which lost 2 bases and 0 bases, there was a span of 9 bases. The CDR3 runs 15 residues. CDR1 is SGDLS and CDR2 is YYNGEE in the germline V gene. This CDR3 reads CASSVGPSSYNEQFF. Written as DNA, the CDR3 is TGTGCCAGCAGCGTCGGACCGAGCTCCTACAATGAGCAGTTCTTC.

The chain couples TRBV20-1 to TRBJ1-5; unclear D gene. The V and J ends lost 6 bases and 5 bases respectively, with 26 bases between them. Germline CDR1 and CDR2: DFQATT and SNEGSKA (reference sequence). The CDR3 loop spans 17 amino acids. The CDR3 DNA follows: TGCAGTGCCATTGGGGTCGTTCAGGCAGGAGTTCATCAGCCCCAGCATTTT. Protein sequence: CSAIGVVQAGVHQPQHF.

The V and J genes are TRBV7-3 and TRBJ2-7; possible D gene TRBD2, 6 bases. V was clipped by 5 bases and J by 5 bases, with 16 bases between them. CDR1 and CDR2 from the germline V gene are SGHTA and FQGTGA. The CDR3 totals 14 residues. CDR3 region: CASSRLVGVHEQYF. Written as DNA, the CDR3 is TGTGCCAGCAGCAGACTAGTGGGAGTCCACGAGCAGTACTTC.

This clonotype was detected ten times or more. The chain carries TRBV29-1 and TRBJ2-5; a possible D gene is TRBD2 (6 bases). Germline-derived CDR1 and CDR2 are SQVTM and ANQGSEA. The CDR3 totals 14 residues. V dropped 4 bases and J dropped 4 bases, with 16 bases sitting between them. Written as DNA, the CDR3 is TGCAGCGTTGGTGGAGGGAGCTCTAGAGAGACCCAGTACTTC. It yields the protein CSVGGGSSRETQYF.